The TCR beta chain under discussion was sequenced for a study of monozygotic twins with inflammatory bowel disease. The germline V gene encodes CDR1 SQVTM and CDR2 ANQGSEA. This CDR3 contains 15 residues. TCRdb reanalyzed the 5' RACE reads and collapses them to one entry per CDR3 protein, without DNA. This sample's table reports about 200,000 distinct CDR3 sequences. The gene calls are TRBV29-1 and TRBJ2-3; without DNA, the TCRdb call of TRBD2 cannot be checked. The sequencing sample was made of blood. The receptor was derived from a human donor with ulcerative colitis or Crohn's disease, or a healthy co-twin of an affected twin (not recorded which). The CDR3 sequence: CSVEVAGGPTDTQYF.